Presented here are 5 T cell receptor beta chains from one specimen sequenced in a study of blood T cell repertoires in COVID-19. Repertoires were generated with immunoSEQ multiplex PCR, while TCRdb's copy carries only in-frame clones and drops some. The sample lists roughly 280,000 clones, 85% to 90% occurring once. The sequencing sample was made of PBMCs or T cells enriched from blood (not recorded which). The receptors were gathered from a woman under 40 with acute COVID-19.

This CDR3 reads CASIERLAETYEQYF. DNA for the CDR3: TGTGCCAGCATCGAAAGACTAGCGGAGACCTACGAGCAGTACTTC. This chain joins TRBV5-4 and TRBJ2-7; 9 bases agree with TRBD2. Per the germline V gene, CDR1 is SGHNT and CDR2 is YYREEE (reference sequence). This CDR3 region has 15 residues. Losses at the gene ends were 6 bases for V and 2 bases for J; bases not matched to a gene: 9.

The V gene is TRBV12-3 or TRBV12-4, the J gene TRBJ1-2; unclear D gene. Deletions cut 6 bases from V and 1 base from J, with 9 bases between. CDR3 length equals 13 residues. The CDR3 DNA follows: TGTGCCAGCAGACGCGACAATAACTATGGCTACACCTTC. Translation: CASRRDNNYGYTF.

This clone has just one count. CDR3 in amino acids: CASSAPGSGFFNEQFF. DNA of the CDR3: TGTGCCAGCAGCGCCCCGGGTAGCGGGTTTTTCAATGAGCAGTTCTTC. This chain connects TRBV7-6 to TRBJ2-1; TRBD2 matches at 7 bases. This CDR3 is 16 amino acids long. After removal of 5 bases from V and 6 bases from J, the junction contained 13 bases not matched to a gene. CDR1 and CDR2 from the germline V gene are SGHVS and FNYEAQ.

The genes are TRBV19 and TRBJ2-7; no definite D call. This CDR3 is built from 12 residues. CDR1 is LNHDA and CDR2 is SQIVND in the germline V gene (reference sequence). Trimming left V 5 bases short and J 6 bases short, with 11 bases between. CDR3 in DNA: TGTGCCAGTAGTTTCCGCAGAGGCGAGCAGTACTTC. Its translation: CASSFRRGEQYF.

CDR3 sequence: CASSSPFVVGGTSGSLPDTQYF. The CDR3, as DNA: TGTGCCAGCAGTTCACCGTTTGTGGTAGGGGGGACTAGCGGGAGTCTCCCAGATACGCAGTATTTT. V gene TRBV27 combines with J gene TRBJ2-3, with 14 positions matching TRBD2. This CDR3 is built from 22 residues. CDR1 is MNHEY and CDR2 is SMNVEV in the germline V gene (reference sequence). The J segment lost 4 bases and the V segment lost 4 bases, leaving 22 bases of the junction unmatched.